This TCR beta chain was identified in a study of regulatory T cells in long-lasting Graves disease. The sample holds many counts of this clonotype. Researchers made TCR beta libraries by using iRepertoire HTBI primers and running Arm-PCR on CDR3 regions. Each CDR3 protein is one row after TCRdb ran MiXCR on the multiplex PCR reads. The sample has about 360,000 distinct CDR3 sequences, 15% to 20% seen once. Germline CDR1 reads SGHRS; CDR2 reads YFSETQ. The CDR3 consists of 14 residues. V was cut by 4 bases and J by 3 bases, with 11 bases left in between. Stated time point: newly diagnosed GD, antithyroid drugs for less than 3 months. From RNA extracted from PBMCs, the TCR library was made. These data are also associated with another study on T cells in Graves' hyperthyroidism and ophthalmopathy.

The V gene is TRBV5-1, the J gene TRBJ1-5; D perhaps matches TRBD1 (5 bases). Sequenced material: peripheral blood mononuclear cells (PBMCs), taken at new diagnosis, from a patient treated with antithyroid drugs. The clonotype comes from a woman aged 18-35 years with Graves disease. This CDR3 reads CASSPDSSNQPQHF. The CDR3 DNA follows: TGCGCCAGCAGCCCCGACAGCTCCAATCAGCCCCAGCATTTT.